This T cell receptor (beta chain) emerged from a study of blood T cell repertoires in COVID-19. In the study overall: Sources were T cells, B-cell-depleted T cells, or PBMCs; the material itself was cDNA or gDNA.

The protocol was immunoSEQ multiplex PCR, while the TCRdb copy is restricted to in-frame clones and leaves out a portion. The sample carries hundreds of thousands of clones, more than 85% recorded once. The material sequenced was PBMCs or T cells enriched from blood (not recorded which). This sequence originates from a woman aged 50 to 60 who had recovered from COVID-19.

CDR3 DNA sequence: TGTGCCAGCAGCTTAACAGGGGGCTCCTCTACCTACACTGAAGCTTTCTTT. Translating it yields CASSLTGGSSTYTEAFF. V gene TRBV7-3 combines with J gene TRBJ1-1; 7 bases agree with TRBD1. This CDR3 comprises 17 residues. From germline, CDR1 is SGHTA and CDR2 FQGTGA. V lost 0 bases, J lost 3 bases, and 10 bases stayed unmatched. Full variable domain (remainder filled in from reference TRBV7-3 and TRBJ1-1): GAGVSQTPSNKVTEKGKYVELRCDPISGHTALYWYRQSLGQGPEFLIYFQGTGAADDSGLPNDRFFAVRPEGSVSTLKIQRTERGDSAVYLCASSLTGGSSTYTEAFFGQGTRLTVV.